The T cell receptor (beta chain) described here comes from a study of T cells in Graves' hyperthyroidism and ophthalmopathy. Study-level points and caveats: Also found in blood were most expanded thyroid clonotypes above 0.001.

Ophthalmopathy patients all had a Clinical Activity Score of at least 3, a NOSPECS grade of at least 4 and disease under 3 months old. Patients were excluded because of uncontrolled infection, other autoimmune disease, pregnancy or lactation. Clinical symptoms, serum thyroxine, TRAb, thyroid ultrasound and orbital computed tomography established diagnosis. Concerning this clonotype: The antigen is not known.

Germline loops: CDR1 MNHNS, CDR2 SASEGT. The CDR3 extends over 16 amino acids. V lost 8 bases, J lost 4 bases, and 12 bases stayed unmatched. It was RNA transcripts that yielded the amplified TCR beta CDR3 regions. The TCR CDR3 was amplified in a first-round RT-PCR using the HTBI primer set. MiXCR was run by TCRdb on the multiplex PCR reads, yielding one entry per CDR3 protein. Of about 270,000 distinct CDR3 sequences in the sample, 20% to 25% were seen once. The chain combines TRBV6-1 with TRBJ1-3; 9 bases match TRBD1. The TCR comes from a man aged 25 to 45 with Graves' ophthalmopathy. The source material was blood. CDR3 DNA: TGTGCCAGCGGACCCACCGGGACAGGGTACGGAAACACCATATATTTT. This sequence encodes CASGPTGTGYGNTIYF.